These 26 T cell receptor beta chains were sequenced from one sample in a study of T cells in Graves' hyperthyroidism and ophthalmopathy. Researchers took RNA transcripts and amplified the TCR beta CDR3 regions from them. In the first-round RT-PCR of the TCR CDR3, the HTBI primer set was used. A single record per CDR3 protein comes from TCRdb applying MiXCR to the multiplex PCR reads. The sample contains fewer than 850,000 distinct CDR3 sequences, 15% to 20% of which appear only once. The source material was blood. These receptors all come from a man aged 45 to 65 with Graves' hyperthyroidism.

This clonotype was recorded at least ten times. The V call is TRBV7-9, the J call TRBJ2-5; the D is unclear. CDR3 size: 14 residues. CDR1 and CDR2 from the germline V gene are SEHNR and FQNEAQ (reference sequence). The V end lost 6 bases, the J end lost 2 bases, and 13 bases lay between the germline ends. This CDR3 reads CASRFSVFQETQYF. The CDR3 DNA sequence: TGTGCCAGCAGGTTCTCGGTATTTCAAGAGACCCAGTACTTC. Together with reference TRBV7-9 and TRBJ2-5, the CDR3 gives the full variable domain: DTGVSQNPRHKITKRGQNVTFRCDPISEHNRLYWYRQTLGQGPEFLTYFQNEAQLEKSRLLSDRFSAERPKGSFSTLEIQRTEQGDSAMYLCASRFSVFQETQYFGPGTRLLVL.

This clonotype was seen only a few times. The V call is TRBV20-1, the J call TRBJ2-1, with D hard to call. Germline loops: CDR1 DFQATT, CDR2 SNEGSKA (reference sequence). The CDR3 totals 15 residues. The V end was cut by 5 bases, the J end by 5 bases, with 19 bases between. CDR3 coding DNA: TGCAGTGCTTTTGACCCACCGGTGGGTCACAATGAGCAGTTCTTC. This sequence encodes CSAFDPPVGHNEQFF.

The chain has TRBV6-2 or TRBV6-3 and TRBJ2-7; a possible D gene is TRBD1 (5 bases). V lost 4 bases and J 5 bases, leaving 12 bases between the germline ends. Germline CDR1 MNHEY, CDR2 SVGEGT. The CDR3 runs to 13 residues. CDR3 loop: CASSSLGAHEQYF. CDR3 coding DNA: TGTGCCAGCAGTTCCCTTGGGGCCCACGAGCAGTACTTC.

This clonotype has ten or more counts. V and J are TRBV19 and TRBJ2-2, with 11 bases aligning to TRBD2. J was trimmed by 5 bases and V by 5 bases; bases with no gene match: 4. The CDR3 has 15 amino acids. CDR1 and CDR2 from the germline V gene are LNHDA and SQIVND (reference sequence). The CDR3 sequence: CASSGGLAVTGELFF. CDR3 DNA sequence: TGTGCCAGTAGTGGGGGACTAGCGGTGACCGGGGAGCTGTTTTTT.

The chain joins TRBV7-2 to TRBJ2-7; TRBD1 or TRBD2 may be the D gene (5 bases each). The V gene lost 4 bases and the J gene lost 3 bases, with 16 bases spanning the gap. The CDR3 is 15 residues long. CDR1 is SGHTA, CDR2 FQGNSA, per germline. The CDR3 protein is CASSSQGPPGYEQYF. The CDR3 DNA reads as TGTGCCAGCAGCTCTCAGGGACCCCCGGGCTACGAGCAGTACTTC.

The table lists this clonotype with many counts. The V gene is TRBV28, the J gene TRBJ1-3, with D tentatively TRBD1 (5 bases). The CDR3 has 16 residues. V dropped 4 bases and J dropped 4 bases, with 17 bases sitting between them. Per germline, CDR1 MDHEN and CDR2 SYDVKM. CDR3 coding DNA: TGTGCCAGCAGTTCGGGACTGCCTACCTTCGGAAACACCATATATTTT. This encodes CASSSGLPTFGNTIYF.

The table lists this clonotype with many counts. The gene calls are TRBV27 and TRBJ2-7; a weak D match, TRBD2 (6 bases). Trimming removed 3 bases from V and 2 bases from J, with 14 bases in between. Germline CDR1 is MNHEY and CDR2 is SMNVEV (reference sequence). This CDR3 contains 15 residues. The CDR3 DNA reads TGTGCCAGCAGTTTCCCGGGACGCGGGACCTACGAGCAGTACTTC. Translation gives CASSFPGRGTYEQYF.

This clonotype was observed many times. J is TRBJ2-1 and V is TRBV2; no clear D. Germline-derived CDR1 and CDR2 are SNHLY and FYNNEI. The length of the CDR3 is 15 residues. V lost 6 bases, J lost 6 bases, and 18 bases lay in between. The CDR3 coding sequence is TGTGCCAGCAGGTGGGGAACAATTGCCGGCAATGAGCAGTTCTTC. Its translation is CASRWGTIAGNEQFF.

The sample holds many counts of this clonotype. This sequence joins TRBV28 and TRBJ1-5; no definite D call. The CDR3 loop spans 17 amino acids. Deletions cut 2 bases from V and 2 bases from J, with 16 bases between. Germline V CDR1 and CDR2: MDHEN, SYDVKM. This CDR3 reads CASSLHEKRSGNQPQHF. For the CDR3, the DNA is TGTGCCAGCAGTTTACACGAAAAGAGGAGTGGCAATCAGCCCCAGCATTTT. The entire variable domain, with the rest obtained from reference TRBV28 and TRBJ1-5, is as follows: DVKVTQSSRYLVKRTGEKVFLECVQDMDHENMFWYRQDPGLGLRLIYFSYDVKMKEKGDIPEGYSVSREKKERFSLILESASTNQTSMYLCASSLHEKRSGNQPQHFGDGTRLSIL.

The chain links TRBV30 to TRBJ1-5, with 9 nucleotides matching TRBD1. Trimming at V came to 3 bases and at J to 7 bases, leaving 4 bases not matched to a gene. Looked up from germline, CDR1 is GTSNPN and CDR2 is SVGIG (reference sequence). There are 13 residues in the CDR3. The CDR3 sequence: CAWSGQGLQPQHF. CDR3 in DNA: TGTGCCTGGAGCGGACAGGGGTTACAGCCCCAGCATTTT.

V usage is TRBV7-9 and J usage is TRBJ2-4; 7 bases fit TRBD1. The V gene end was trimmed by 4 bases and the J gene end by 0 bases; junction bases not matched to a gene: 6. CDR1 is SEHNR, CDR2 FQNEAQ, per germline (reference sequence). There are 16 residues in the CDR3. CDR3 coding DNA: TGTGCCAGCAGCTCCGCCAGGGGGTTAGCCAAAAACATTCAGTACTTC. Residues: CASSSARGLAKNIQYF.

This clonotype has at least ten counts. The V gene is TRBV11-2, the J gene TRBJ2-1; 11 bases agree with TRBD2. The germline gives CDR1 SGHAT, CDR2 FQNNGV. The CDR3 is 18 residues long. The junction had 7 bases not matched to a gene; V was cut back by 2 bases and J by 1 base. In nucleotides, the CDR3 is TGTGCCAGCAGCTTATTTCTCCTAGCGGGAGGATCCTACAATGAGCAGTTCTTC. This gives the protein CASSLFLLAGGSYNEQFF.

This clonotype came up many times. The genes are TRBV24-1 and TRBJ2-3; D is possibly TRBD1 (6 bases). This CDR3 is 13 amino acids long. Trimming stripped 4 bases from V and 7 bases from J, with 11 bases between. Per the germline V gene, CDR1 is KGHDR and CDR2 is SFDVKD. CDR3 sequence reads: CATSEPQGNTQYF. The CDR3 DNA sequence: TGTGCCACCAGTGAGCCCCAGGGGAATACGCAGTATTTT.

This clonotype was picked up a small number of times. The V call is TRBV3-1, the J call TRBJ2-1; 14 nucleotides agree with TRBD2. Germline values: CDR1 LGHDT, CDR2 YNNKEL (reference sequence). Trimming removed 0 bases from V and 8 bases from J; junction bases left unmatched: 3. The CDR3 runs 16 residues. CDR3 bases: TGTGCCAGCAGCCAAGATAGACTAGCGGGAGGGGATGAGCAGTTCTTC. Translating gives CASSQDRLAGGDEQFF.

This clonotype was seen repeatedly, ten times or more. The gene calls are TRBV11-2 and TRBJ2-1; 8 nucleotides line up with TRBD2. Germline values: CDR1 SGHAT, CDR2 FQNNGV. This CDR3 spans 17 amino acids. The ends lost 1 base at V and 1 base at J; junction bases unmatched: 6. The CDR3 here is CASSLVSGTSSYNEQFF. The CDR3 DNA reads TGTGCCAGCAGCTTAGTTTCCGGGACTAGTTCCTACAATGAGCAGTTCTTC. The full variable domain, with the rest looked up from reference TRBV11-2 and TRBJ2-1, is EAGVAQSPRYKIIEKRQSVAFWCNPISGHATLYWYQQILGQGPKLLIQFQNNGVVDDSQLPKDRFSAERLKGVDSTLKIQPAKLEDSAVYLCASSLVSGTSSYNEQFFGPGTRLTVL.

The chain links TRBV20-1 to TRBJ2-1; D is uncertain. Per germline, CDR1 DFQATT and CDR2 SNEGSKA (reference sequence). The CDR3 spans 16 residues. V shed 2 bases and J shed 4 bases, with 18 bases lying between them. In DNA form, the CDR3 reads TGCAGTGCTAGATATGAGGTATTGCCACGATACAATGAGCAGTTCTTC. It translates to CSARYEVLPRYNEQFF.

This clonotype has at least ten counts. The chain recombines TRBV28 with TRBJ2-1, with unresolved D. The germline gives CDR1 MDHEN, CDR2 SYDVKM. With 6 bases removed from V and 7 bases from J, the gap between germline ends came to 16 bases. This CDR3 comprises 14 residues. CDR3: CASRRRTVPNEQFF. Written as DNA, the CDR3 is TGTGCCAGCAGGCGTAGGACCGTACCGAATGAGCAGTTCTTC.

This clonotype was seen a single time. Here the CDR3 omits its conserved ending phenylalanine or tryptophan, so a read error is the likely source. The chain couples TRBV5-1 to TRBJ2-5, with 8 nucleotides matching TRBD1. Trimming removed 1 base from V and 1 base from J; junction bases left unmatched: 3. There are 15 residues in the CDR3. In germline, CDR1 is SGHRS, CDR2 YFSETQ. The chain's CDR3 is CASSLQGAIQETQYL. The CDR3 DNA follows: TGCGCCAGCAGCTTGCAGGGGGCTATCCAAGAGACCCAGTACCTC.

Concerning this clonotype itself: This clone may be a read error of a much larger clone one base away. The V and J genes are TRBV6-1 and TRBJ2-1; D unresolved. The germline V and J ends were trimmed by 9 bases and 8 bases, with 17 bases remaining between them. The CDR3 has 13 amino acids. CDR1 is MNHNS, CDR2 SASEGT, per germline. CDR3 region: CASSRKGYDEQFF. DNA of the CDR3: TGTGCCAGTTCAAGAAAGGGATACGATGAGCAGTTCTTC.

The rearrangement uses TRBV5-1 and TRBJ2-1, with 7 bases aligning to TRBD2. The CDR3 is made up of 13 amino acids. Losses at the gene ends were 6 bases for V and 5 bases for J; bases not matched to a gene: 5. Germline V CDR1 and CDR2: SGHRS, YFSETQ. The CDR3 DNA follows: TGCGCCAGCACCAGCGGGAATAACAATGAGCAGTTCTTC. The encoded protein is CASTSGNNNEQFF.

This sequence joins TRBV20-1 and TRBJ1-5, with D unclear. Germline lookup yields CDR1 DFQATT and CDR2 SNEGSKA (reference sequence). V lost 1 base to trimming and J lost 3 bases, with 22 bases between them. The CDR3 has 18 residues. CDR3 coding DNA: TGCAGTGCTAGAGGCTCTCAGAAAAGCGGAGGACCCAATCAGCCCCAGCATTTT. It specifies CSARGSQKSGGPNQPQHF.

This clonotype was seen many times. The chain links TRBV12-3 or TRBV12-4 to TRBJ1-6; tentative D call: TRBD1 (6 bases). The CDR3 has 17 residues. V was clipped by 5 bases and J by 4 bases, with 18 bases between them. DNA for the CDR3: TGTGCCAGCAGTACCCAAGGGGGTCGCCGGTATAATTCACCCCTCCACTTT. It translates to CASSTQGGRRYNSPLHF.

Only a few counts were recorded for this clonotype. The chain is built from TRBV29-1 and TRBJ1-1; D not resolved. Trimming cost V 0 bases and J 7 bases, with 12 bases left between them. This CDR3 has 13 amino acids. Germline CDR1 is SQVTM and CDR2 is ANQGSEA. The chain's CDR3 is CSVEDGSVFEAFF. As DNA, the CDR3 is TGCAGCGTTGAAGATGGATCGGTGTTTGAAGCTTTCTTT.

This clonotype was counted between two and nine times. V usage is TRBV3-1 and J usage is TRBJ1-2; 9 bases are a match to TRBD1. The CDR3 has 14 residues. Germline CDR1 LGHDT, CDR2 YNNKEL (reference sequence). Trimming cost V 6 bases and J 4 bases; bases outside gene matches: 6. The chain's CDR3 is CASRKGTGTYGYTF. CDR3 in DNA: TGTGCCAGCAGAAAAGGGACAGGGACCTATGGCTACACCTTC.

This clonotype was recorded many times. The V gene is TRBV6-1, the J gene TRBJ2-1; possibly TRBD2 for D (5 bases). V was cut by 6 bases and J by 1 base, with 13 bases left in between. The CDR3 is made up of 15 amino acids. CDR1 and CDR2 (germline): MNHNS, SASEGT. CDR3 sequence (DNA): TGTGCCAGCAGATCGCCCGGGAAGTCCTACAATGAGCAGTTCTTC. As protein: CASRSPGKSYNEQFF.

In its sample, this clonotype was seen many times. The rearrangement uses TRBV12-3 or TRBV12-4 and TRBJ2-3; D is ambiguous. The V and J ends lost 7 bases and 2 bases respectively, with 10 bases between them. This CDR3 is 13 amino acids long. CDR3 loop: CASTPLITDTQYF. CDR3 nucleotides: TGTGCCAGCACACCATTAATCACAGATACGCAGTATTTT.